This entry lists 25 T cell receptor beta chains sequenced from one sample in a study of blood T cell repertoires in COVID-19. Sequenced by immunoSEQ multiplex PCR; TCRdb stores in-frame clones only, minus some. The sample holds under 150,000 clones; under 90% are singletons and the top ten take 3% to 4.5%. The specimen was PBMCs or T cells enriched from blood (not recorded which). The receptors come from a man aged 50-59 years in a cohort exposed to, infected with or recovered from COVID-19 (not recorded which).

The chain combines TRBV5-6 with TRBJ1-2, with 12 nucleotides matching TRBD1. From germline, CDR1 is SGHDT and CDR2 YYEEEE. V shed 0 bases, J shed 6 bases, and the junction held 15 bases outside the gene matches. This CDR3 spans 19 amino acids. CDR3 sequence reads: CASSLVRGTGGSRNDGYTF. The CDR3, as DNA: TGTGCCAGCAGCTTGGTTCGCGGGACAGGGGGCTCGAGAAACGATGGCTACACCTTC.

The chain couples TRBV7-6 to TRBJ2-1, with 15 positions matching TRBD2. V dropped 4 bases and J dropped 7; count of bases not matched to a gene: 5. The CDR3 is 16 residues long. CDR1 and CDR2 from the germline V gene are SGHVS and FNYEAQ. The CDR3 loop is CASSSGLAGGRNEQFF. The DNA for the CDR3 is TGTGCCAGCAGCTCCGGACTAGCGGGGGGGCGAAATGAGCAGTTCTTC.

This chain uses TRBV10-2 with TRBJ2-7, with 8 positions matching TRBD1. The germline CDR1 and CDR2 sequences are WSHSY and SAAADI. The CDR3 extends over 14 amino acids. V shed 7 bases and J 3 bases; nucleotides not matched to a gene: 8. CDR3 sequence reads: CASIQAGTGYEQYF. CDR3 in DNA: TGCGCCAGCATTCAAGCCGGGACAGGCTACGAGCAGTACTTC.

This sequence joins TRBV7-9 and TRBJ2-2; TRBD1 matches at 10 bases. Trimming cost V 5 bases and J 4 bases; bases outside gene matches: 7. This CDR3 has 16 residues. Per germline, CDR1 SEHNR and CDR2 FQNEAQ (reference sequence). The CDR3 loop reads CASSPRDRGSTGELFF. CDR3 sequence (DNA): TGTGCCAGCAGCCCGCGGGACAGGGGTAGCACCGGGGAGCTGTTTTTT. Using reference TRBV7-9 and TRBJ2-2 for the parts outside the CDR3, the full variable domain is DTGVSQNPRHKITKRGQNVTFRCDPISEHNRLYWYRQTLGQGPEFLTYFQNEAQLEKSRLLSDRFSAERPKGSFSTLEIQRTEQGDSAMYLCASSPRDRGSTGELFFGEGSRLTVL.

Written as DNA, the CDR3 is TGTGCCAGCAGTTCCGGGACAGGAGAGACCCAGTACTTC. It encodes CASSSGTGETQYF. This chain joins TRBV6-5 and TRBJ2-5; TRBD1 aligns across 8 bases. The J segment lost 4 bases and the V segment lost 4 bases, leaving 2 bases of the junction unmatched. CDR3 length: 13 residues. CDR1 and CDR2 (germline): MNHEY, SVGAGI.

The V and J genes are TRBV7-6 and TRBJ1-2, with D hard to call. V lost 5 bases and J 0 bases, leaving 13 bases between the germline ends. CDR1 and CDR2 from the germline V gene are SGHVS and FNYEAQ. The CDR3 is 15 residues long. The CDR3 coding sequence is TGTGCCAGCAGCCCTGCGGGGAGCACTAACTATGGCTACACCTTC. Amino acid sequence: CASSPAGSTNYGYTF.

In DNA, the CDR3 is TGTGCCAGCAGCGCCTATGGGCGGGAAATAGATACGCAGTATTTT. It codes for CASSAYGREIDTQYF. This chain connects TRBV9 to TRBJ2-3; perhaps TRBD2 as D (6 bases). This CDR3 contains 15 residues. Germline CDR1 and CDR2: SGDLS and YYNGEE. V was trimmed by 3 bases and J by 5 bases, leaving 16 bases between them.

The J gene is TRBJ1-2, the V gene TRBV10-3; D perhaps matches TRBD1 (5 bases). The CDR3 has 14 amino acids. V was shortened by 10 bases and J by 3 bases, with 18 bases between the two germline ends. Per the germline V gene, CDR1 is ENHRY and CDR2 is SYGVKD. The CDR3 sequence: CATGGTPEDYGYTF. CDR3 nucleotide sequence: TGTGCCACGGGAGGGACTCCGGAGGACTATGGCTACACCTTC.

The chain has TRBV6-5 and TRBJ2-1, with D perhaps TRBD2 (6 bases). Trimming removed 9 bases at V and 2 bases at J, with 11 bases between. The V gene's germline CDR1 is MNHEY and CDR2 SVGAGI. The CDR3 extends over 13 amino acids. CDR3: CARGGVPYNEQFF. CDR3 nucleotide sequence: TGTGCCAGAGGAGGGGTCCCCTACAATGAGCAGTTCTTC.

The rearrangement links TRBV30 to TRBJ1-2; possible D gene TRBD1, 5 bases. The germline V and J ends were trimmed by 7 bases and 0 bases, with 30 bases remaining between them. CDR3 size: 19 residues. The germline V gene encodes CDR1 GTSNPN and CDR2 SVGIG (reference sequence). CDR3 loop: CASPPLAGGLGASNYGYTF. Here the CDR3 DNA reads TGTGCCTCACCTCCCTTAGCGGGAGGGCTAGGGGCGTCTAACTATGGCTACACCTTC.

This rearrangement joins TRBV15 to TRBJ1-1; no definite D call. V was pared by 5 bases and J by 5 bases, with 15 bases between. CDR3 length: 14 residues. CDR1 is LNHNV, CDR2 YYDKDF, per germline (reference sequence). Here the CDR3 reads CATSPGQSRTEAFF. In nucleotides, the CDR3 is TGTGCCACCAGCCCAGGCCAATCGCGAACTGAAGCTTTCTTT.

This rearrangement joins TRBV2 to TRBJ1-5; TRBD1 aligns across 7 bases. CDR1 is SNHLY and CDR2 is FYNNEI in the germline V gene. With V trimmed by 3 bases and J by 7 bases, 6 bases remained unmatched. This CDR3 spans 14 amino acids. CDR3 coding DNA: TGTGCCAGCAGTGACGGGACAGTTGGGCAGCCCCAGCATTTT. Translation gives CASSDGTVGQPQHF.

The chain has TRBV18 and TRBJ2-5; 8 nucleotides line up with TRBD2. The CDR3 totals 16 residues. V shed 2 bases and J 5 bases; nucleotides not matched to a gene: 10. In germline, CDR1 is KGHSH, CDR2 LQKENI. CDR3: CASSPGRDGGRETQYF. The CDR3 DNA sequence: TGTGCCAGCTCACCAGGACGGGACGGCGGGAGGGAGACCCAGTACTTC.

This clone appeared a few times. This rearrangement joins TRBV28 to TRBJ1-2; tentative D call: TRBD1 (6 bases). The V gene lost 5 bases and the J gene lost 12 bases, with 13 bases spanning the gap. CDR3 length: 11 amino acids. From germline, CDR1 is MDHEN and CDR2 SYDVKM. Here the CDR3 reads CASSASGDNTF. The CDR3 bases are TGTGCCAGCAGTGCTTCAGGGGACAACACCTTC.

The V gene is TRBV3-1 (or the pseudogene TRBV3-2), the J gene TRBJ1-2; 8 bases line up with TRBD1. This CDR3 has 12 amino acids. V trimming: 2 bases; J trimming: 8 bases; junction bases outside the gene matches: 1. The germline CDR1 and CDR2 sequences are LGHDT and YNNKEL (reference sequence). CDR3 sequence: CASSQQGAGYTF. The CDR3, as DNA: TGTGCCAGCAGCCAACAGGGGGCAGGCTACACCTTC.

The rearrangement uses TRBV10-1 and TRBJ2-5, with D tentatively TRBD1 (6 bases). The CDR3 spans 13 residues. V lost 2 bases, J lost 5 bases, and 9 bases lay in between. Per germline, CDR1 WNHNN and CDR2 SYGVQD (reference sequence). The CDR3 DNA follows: TGCGCCAGCAGTGAGGGGGGCGGGGAGACCCAGTACTTC. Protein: CASSEGGGETQYF.

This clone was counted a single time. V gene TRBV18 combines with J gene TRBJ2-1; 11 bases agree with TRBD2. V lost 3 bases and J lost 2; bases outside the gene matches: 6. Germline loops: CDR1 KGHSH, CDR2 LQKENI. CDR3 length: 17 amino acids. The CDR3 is CASSPETSGGAYNEQFF. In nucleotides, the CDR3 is TGTGCCAGCTCACCGGAAACTAGCGGGGGCGCCTACAATGAGCAGTTCTTC.

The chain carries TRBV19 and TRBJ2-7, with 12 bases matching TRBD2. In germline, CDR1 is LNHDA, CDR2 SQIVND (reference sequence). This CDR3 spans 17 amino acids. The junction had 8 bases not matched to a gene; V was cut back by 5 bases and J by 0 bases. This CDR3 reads CASSVPRTSGASYEQYF. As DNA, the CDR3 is TGTGCCAGTAGTGTGCCTCGGACTAGCGGGGCCTCCTACGAGCAGTACTTC.

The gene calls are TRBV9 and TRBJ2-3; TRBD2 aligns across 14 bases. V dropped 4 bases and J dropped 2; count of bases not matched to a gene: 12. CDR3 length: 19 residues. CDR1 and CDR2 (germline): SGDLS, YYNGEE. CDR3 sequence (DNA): TGTGCCAGCAGCTCAGTCCCGGGACTAGCGGGGGCTTTCACAGATACGCAGTATTTT. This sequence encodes CASSSVPGLAGAFTDTQYF. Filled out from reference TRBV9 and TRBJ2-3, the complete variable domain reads DSGVTQTPKHLITATGQRVTLRCSPRSGDLSVYWYQQSLDQGLQFLIQYYNGEERAKGNILERFSAQQFPDLHSELNLSSLELGDSALYFCASSSVPGLAGAFTDTQYFGPGTRLTVL.

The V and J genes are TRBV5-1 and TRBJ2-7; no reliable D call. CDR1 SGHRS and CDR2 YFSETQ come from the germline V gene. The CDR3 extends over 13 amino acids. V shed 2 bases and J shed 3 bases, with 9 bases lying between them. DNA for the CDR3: TGCGCCAGCAGCTTTTCCCTCGGCTACGAGCAGTACTTC. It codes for CASSFSLGYEQYF. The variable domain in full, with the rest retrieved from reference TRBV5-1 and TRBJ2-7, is KAGVTQTPRYLIKTRGQQVTLSCSPISGHRSVSWYQQTPGQGLQFLFEYFSETQRNKGNFPGRFSGRQFSNSRSEMNVSTLELGDSALYLCASSFSLGYEQYFGPGTRLTVT.

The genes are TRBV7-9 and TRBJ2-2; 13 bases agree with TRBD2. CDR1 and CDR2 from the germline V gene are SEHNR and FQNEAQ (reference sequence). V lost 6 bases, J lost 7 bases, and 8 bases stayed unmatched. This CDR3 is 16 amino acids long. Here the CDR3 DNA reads TGTGCCAGCAGGGGAGGACTAGCGGGAGAAAACGGGGAGCTGTTTTTT. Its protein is CASRGGLAGENGELFF.

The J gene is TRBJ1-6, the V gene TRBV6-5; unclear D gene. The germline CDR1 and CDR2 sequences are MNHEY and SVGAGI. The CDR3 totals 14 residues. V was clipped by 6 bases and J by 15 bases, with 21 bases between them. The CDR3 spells CASRRGSPKTYLHF. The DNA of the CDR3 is TGTGCCAGCAGAAGAGGGTCCCCGAAAACCTACCTCCACTTT.

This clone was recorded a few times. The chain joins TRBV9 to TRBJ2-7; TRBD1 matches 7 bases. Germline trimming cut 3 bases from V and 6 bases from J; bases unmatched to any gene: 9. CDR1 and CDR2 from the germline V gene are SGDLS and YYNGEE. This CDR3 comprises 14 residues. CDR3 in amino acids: CASSETRGGSEQYF. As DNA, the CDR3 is TGTGCCAGCAGCGAGACCAGAGGGGGCAGCGAGCAGTACTTC.

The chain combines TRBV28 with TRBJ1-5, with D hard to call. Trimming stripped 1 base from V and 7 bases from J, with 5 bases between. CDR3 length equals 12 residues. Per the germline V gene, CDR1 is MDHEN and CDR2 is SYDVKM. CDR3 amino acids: CASSLSGQPQHF. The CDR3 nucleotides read TGTGCCAGCAGTTTATCAGGACAGCCCCAGCATTTT.

CDR3 region: CASSRGDETQYF. CDR3 nucleotide sequence: TGTGCCAGCAGCCGGGGGGACGAGACCCAGTACTTC. The chain employs TRBV3-1 (or the pseudogene TRBV3-2) and TRBJ2-5, with D perhaps TRBD2 (6 bases). The CDR3 covers 12 residues. V lost 4 bases and J lost 5, with 8 bases in between. The germline V gene has CDR1 LGHDT and CDR2 YNNKEL (reference sequence).